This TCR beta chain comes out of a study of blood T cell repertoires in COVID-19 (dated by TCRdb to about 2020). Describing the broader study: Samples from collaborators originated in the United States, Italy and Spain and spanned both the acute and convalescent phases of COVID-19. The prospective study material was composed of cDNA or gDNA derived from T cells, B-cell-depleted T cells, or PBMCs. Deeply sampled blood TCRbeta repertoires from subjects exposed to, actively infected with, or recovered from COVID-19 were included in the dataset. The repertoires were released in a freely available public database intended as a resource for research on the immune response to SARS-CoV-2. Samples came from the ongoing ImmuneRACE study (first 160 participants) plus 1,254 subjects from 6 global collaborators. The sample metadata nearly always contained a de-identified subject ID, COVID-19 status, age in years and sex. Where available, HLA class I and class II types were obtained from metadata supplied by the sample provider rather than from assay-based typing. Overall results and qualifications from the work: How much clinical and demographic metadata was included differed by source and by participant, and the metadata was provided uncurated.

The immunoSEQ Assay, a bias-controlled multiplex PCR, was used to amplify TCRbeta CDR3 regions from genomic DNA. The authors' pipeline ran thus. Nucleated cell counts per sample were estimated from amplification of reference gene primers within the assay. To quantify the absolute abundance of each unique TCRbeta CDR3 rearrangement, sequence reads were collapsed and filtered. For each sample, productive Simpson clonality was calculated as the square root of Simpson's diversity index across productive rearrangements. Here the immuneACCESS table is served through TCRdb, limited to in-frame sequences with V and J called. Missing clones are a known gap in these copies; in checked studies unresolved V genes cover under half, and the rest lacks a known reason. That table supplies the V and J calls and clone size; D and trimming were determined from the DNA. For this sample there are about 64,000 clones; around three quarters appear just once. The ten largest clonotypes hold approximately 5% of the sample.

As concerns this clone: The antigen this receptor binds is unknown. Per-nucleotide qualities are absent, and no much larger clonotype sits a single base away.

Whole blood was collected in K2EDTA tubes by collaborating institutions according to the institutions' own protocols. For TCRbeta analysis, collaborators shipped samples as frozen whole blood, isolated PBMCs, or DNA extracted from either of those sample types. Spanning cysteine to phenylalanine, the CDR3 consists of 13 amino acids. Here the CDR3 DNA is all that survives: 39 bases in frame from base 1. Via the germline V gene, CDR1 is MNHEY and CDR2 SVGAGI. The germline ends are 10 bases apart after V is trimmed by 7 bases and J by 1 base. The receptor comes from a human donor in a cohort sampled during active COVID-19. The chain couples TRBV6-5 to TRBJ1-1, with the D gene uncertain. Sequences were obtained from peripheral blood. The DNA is TGTGCCAGCAATTCGGTCCCGAACACTGAAGCTTTCTTT. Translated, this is CASNSVPNTEAFF.